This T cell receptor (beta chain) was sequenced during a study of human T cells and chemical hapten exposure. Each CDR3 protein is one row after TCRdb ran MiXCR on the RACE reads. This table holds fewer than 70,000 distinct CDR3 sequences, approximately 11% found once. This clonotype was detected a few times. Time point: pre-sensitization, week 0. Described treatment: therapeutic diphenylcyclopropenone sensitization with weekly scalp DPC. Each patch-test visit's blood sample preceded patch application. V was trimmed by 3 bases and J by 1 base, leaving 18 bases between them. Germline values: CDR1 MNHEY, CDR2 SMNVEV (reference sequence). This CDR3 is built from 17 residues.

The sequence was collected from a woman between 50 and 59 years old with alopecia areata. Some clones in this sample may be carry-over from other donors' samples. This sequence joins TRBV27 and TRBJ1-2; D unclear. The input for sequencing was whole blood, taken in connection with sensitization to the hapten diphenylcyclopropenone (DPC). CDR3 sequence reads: CASSFNPPPSVNYGYTF. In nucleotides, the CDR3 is TGTGCCAGCAGTTTTAATCCCCCACCCAGCGTTAACTATGGCTACACCTTC.